Below, one T cell receptor beta chain is given with its context. The data derive from a study of blood T cell repertoires in COVID-19. Study summary: The study drew acute and convalescent COVID-19 samples from the United States, Italy and Spain. PBMCs, B-cell-depleted T cells, or T cells provided the cDNA or gDNA that made up the material.

Trimming took off 0 bases at V and 2 bases at J, with 13 bases between the two ends. The CDR3 runs to 16 residues. Germline V gene data show CDR1 as SGHTA and CDR2 as FQGNSA. Authors' data handling: Quantification of nucleated cells was approximated via reference gene primer amplification. Assay used: immunoSEQ multiplex PCR; TCRdb lists only in-frame clones, some missing. That table furnishes V, J and clone size, whereas the DNA furnished D and trimming. The sample lists some 38,000 clones; around 90% were seen once. The TCR comes from a man in his sixties with active or convalescent COVID-19. The J gene is TRBJ2-5, the V gene TRBV7-2, with D possibly TRBD2 on 6 matching bases. Material: peripheral blood. The CDR3 DNA sequence: TGTGCCAGCAGCTTAGCTAGCGGCCAGGGTCAAGAGACCCAGTACTTC. Its protein is CASSLASGQGQETQYF.